This T cell receptor (beta chain) was recorded in a study of blood T cell repertoires in COVID-19. Across the whole study: Samples of COVID-19 (acute and convalescent) were obtained from the United States, Italy and Spain. PBMCs, B-cell-depleted T cells, or T cells provided the cDNA or gDNA that made up the material.

Original processing methods: Amplification with reference gene primers provided the estimates of nucleated cell counts. Some clones are missing from TCRdb's copy, which holds only in-frame ones; the method was immunoSEQ multiplex PCR. V, J and clone size are taken as reported in that table, and D and trimming were inferred from the DNA itself. Among about 44,000 clones listed, 80% to 90% were seen once. The V gene end was trimmed by 2 bases and the J gene end by 2 bases; junction bases not matched to a gene: 14. This CDR3 comprises 19 residues. CDR1 is LGHNA, CDR2 YSLEER, per germline. The V and J genes are TRBV4-3 and TRBJ2-1; 8 bases are shared with TRBD2. Input material: peripheral blood. This receptor was identified in a human donor in a cohort sampled during active COVID-19. In nucleotides, the CDR3 is TGCGCCAGCAGCCAATCCTACCCTCGGGGGGGCCGGACCTACAATGAGCAGTTCTTC. This gives the protein CASSQSYPRGGRTYNEQFF.